In its sample, the clone carrying this T cell receptor beta chain was seen a few times. The entry originates in a study of early stage breast cancer tumors. Blood replicates held 0.5 ug DNA, tumor or normal breast approximately 1.5 ug, two each. Generated by immunoSEQ multiplex PCR, the TCRdb table keeps only in-frame clones and is missing some. The sample has 30,000 to 40,000 clones; roughly 70% are singletons. Germline-derived CDR1 and CDR2 are SQVTM and ANQGSEA. V lost 4 bases, J lost 2 bases, and 8 bases lay in between. The CDR3 consists of 12 residues. The TCR sequence derives from a person aged 55 to 75 with breast cancer. Sample: blood. This chain joins TRBV29-1 and TRBJ1-1; D remains ambiguous. The chain's CDR3 is CSVARVNTEAFF. The CDR3 bases are TGCAGCGTTGCAAGGGTCAACACTGAAGCTTTCTTT.